This TCR beta chain was identified in a study of T-cell reconstitution after alpha-beta-depleted transplantation in children. Study findings and constraints: Elevated TCRbeta diversity at day 60 was traced, in some patients, to surviving recipient T cells and thymic progenitors. The origin of alpha-beta T cells about two months after transplant was reportedly several hundred expanded graft clones.

Concerning this clonotype: The antigen remains unidentified.

Unique molecular identifiers were incorporated when the TCRbeta library was constructed. TCRdb processed the PCR reads anew with MiXCR; each CDR3 protein has one entry. The sample contains fewer than 550,000 distinct CDR3 sequences, approximately 10% of which appear only once. Trimming removed 4 bases from V and 6 bases from J, with 9 bases in between. CDR1 and CDR2 (germline): DFQATT, SNEGSKA (reference sequence). This CDR3 comprises 12 residues. The chain recombines TRBV20-1 with TRBJ2-2; the D gene is possibly TRBD2 (5 bases). The source material was PBMCs, mostly from graft donor cells, sampled 180 days after TCRalphabeta/CD19-depleted stem cell transplant. This clonotype originated in a female patient between 2 and 10 years old who had a stem cell transplant for aplastic anemia, so the T cells may come from the graft donor. CDR3 DNA: TGCAGTGCTAAGGCGGAGGCCGGGGAGCTGTTTTTT. Translation gives CSAKAEAGELFF.